What follows are 9 T cell receptor beta chains derived from one specimen sequenced in a study of blood T cell repertoires in COVID-19. Assay: immunoSEQ multiplex PCR; the TCRdb copy retains only in-frame clones and omits some. The sample has some 200,000 clones, around 86% seen once. Sequencing was performed on PBMCs or T cells enriched from blood (not recorded which). Receptors were obtained from a woman aged 40-49 years with acute COVID-19.

V is TRBV9 and J is TRBJ1-1; TRBD1 matches 7 bases. Germline loops: CDR1 SGDLS, CDR2 YYNGEE. The trim removed 3 bases at V and 1 base at J, leaving 3 bases unmatched. The CDR3 spans 14 residues. The DNA of the CDR3 is TGTGCCAGCAGCGAGACAGGGACGAACACTGAAGCTTTCTTT. Translating gives CASSETGTNTEAFF.

This clone was seen a single time. The chain joins TRBV19 to TRBJ2-1; 9 bases map to TRBD2. V shed 3 bases and J 2 bases; nucleotides not matched to a gene: 5. Germline CDR1 is LNHDA and CDR2 is SQIVND (reference sequence). The CDR3 runs to 16 residues. The CDR3 region has the DNA TGTGCCAGTAGTATGGGTAGCGGGGGTGCCTACAATGAGCAGTTCTTC. Protein sequence: CASSMGSGGAYNEQFF. The complete variable domain, with remaining parts taken from reference TRBV19 and TRBJ2-1, reads DGGITQSPKYLFRKEGQNVTLSCEQNLNHDAMYWYRQDPGQGLRLIYYSQIVNDFQKGDIAEGYSVSREKKESFPLTVTSAQKNPTAFYLCASSMGSGGAYNEQFFGPGTRLTVL.

The genes are TRBV18 and TRBJ1-1; a possible D gene is TRBD1 (5 bases). Germline loops: CDR1 KGHSH, CDR2 LQKENI. The CDR3 is made up of 15 amino acids. The V end was cut by 2 bases, the J end by 1 base, with 11 bases between. CDR3 amino acids: CASSPKQAQNTEAFF. In DNA form, the CDR3 reads TGTGCCAGCTCACCAAAACAGGCCCAGAACACTGAAGCTTTCTTT. Supplemented by reference TRBV18 and TRBJ1-1, the full variable domain reads NAGVMQNPRHLVRRRGQEARLRCSPMKGHSHVYWYRQLPEEGLKFMVYLQKENIIDESGMPKERFSAEFPKEGPSILRIQQVVRGDSAAYFCASSPKQAQNTEAFFGQGTRLTVV.

For the CDR3, the DNA is TGCGCCAGCAGCCCGATGGACAGCCGCTCTGGAAACACCATATATTTT. Protein product: CASSPMDSRSGNTIYF. The chain couples TRBV5-1 to TRBJ1-3; D is possibly TRBD1 (6 bases). Germline V gene sequence: CDR1 SGHRS, CDR2 YFSETQ. The CDR3 sequence is 16 residues long. Trimming removed 4 bases from V and 0 bases from J, with 14 bases in between.

This clone was seen a few times. This chain connects TRBV19 to TRBJ1-5, with D perhaps TRBD1 (5 bases). The CDR3 is 14 amino acids. V was trimmed by 6 bases and J by 6 bases, leaving 15 bases between them. CDR1 is LNHDA, CDR2 SQIVND, per germline (reference sequence). CDR3: CASRGRVAGQPQHF. CDR3 DNA sequence: TGTGCCAGTAGGGGCAGGGTAGCCGGTCAGCCCCAGCATTTT. The complete variable domain, with remaining parts taken from reference TRBV19 and TRBJ1-5, reads DGGITQSPKYLFRKEGQNVTLSCEQNLNHDAMYWYRQDPGQGLRLIYYSQIVNDFQKGDIAEGYSVSREKKESFPLTVTSAQKNPTAFYLCASRGRVAGQPQHFGDGTRLSIL.

This clone was seen once. The chain recombines TRBV2 with TRBJ1-3; D is perhaps TRBD1 (5 bases). There are 15 residues in the CDR3. V lost 8 bases and J lost 0, with 14 bases in between. Germline CDR1 and CDR2: SNHLY and FYNNEI. CDR3 amino acids: CASGSGALSGNTIYF. The CDR3 coding sequence is TGTGCCAGCGGCAGTGGGGCCCTCTCTGGAAACACCATATATTTT.

The chain uses TRBV5-5 and TRBJ1-2; D is undetermined. CDR3 length equals 14 residues. Per the germline V gene, CDR1 is SGHKS and CDR2 is YYEKEE (reference sequence). With 4 bases removed from V and 3 bases from J, the gap between germline ends came to 13 bases. CDR3 nucleotide sequence: TGTGCCAGCAGCCCCGCCGGGGTATACTATGGCTACACCTTC. Encoded protein: CASSPAGVYYGYTF.

The V and J genes are TRBV7-2 and TRBJ1-5; D is unclear. CDR1 is SGHTA and CDR2 is FQGNSA in the germline V gene. This CDR3 is built from 15 residues. Trimming left V 1 base short and J 1 base short, with 8 bases between. The CDR3 loop is CASSLGSRSNQPQHF. In DNA form, the CDR3 reads TGTGCCAGCAGCTTAGGTTCTCGGAGCAATCAGCCCCAGCATTTT.

This chain uses TRBV11-2 with TRBJ1-4; D perhaps matches TRBD1 (5 bases). V lost 0 bases and J lost 0, with 11 bases in between. Germline loops: CDR1 SGHAT, CDR2 FQNNGV. The CDR3 has 17 amino acids. CDR3: CASSLEPMGPTNEKLFF. As DNA, the CDR3 is TGTGCCAGCAGCTTAGAGCCAATGGGGCCAACTAATGAAAAACTGTTTTTT.